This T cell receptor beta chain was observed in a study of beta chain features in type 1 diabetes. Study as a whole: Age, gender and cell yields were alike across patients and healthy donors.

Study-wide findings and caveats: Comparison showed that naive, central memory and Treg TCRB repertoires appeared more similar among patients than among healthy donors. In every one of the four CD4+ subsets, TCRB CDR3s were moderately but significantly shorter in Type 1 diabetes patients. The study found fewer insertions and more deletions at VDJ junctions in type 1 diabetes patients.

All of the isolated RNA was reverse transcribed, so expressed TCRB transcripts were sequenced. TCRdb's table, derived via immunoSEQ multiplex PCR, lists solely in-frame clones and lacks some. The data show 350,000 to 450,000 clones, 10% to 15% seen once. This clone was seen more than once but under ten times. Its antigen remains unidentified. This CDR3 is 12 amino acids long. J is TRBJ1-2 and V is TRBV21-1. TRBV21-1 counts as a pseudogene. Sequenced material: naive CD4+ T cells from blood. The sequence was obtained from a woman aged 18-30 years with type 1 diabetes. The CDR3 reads CASSKVVYGYTF. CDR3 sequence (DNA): TGTGCCAGCAGCAAAGTAGTGTATGGCTACACCTTC.